This T cell receptor beta chain was recorded in a study of breast tumors, draining lymph nodes, adjacent tissues. Overall study findings and caveats: Data fit most tumor T cells coming from lymph node, expanding in tumor. Luminal-like breast cancer showed significantly greater tumor-nontumor repertoire similarity than basal-like breast cancer did. Tumor repertoires ranked between lymph nodes and nontumor tissue in diversity, with V and J gene preferences. That most tumor T cells come from lymph nodes remained unproven.

Trimming removed 10 bases from V and 7 bases from J, with 19 bases in between. The V gene's germline CDR1 is ENHRY and CDR2 SYGVKD. This CDR3 comprises 13 residues. TCRdb reanalysed the multiplex PCR reads using MiXCR and keeps one entry per CDR3 protein. The profile shows about 200,000 distinct CDR3 sequences, 31% of them singletons. Axillary draining lymph nodes of breast cancer patients supplied the node samples. This clonotype was detected ten times or more. The antigen is unknown. The chain joins TRBV10-3 to TRBJ2-5; a weak D match, TRBD2 (6 bases). The sequenced material came from axillary lymph node tissue. The source is a female donor with breast cancer. Some clones in this sample may be carry-over from other donors' samples. The CDR3 DNA is TGTGCCACCAAGGACCAGGGAGGCGTGACCCAGTACTTC. Encoded protein: CATKDQGGVTQYF.